These T cell receptor beta chains were read from a single sample in a study of cytomegalovirus exposure and HLA in healthy donors. Sequencing used immunoSEQ multiplex PCR; TCRdb keeps in-frame clones, though not all of them. The sample yields some 120,000 clones, of which the top ten take up 2.5% to 3%. The sample taken for sequencing was PBMCs. These receptors were collected from a man aged 25 to 40 in good health and CMV-seronegative. Each CDR3 is given with its conserved first and last residue. Fields, in order: D gene, V gene, J gene, CDR3 DNA, CDR3 protein. The D gene is left open where the match is weak.

D gene: -; V gene: TRBV19; J gene: TRBJ1-3; CDR3 DNA: TGTGCCAGCGGACAATACTCTGGAAACACCATATATTTT; CDR3 protein: CASGQYSGNTIYF
D gene: TRBD1; V gene: TRBV2; J gene: TRBJ1-6; CDR3 DNA: TGTGCCAGCAGTGGGCGACAGGGCGAGAATTCACCCCTCCACTTT; CDR3 protein: CASSGRQGENSPLHF
D gene: -; V gene: TRBV7-2; J gene: TRBJ2-7; CDR3 DNA: TGTGCCAGCAGCCTCCGGGACGAGCAGTACTTC; CDR3 protein: CASSLRDEQYF
D gene: TRBD2; V gene: TRBV4-2; J gene: TRBJ2-3; CDR3 DNA: TGTGCCAGCAGCCAAGTAATCAGCGGGAGGGGGGATACGCAGTATTTT; CDR3 protein: CASSQVISGRGDTQYF
D gene: -; V gene: TRBV19; J gene: TRBJ2-2; CDR3 DNA: TGTGCCAGTAGCACTTCTAGCGAAGGCGGGGAGCTGTTTTTT; CDR3 protein: CASSTSSEGGELFF
D gene: -; V gene: TRBV19; J gene: TRBJ1-4; CDR3 DNA: TGTGCCAGTAGTAGCGACAGTTCTAATGATGAAAAACTGTTTTTT; CDR3 protein: CASSSDSSNDEKLFF
D gene: TRBD2; V gene: TRBV7-6; J gene: TRBJ2-1; CDR3 DNA: TGTGCCAGCAGCTTCGGCGGGAGCTCCTACAATGAGCAGTTCTTC; CDR3 protein: CASSFGGSSYNEQFF
D gene: -; V gene: TRBV27; J gene: TRBJ2-1; CDR3 DNA: TGTGCCAGCAGTTTATCGAGGGCCAATGAGCAGTTCTTC; CDR3 protein: CASSLSRANEQFF
D gene: -; V gene: TRBV4-1; J gene: TRBJ2-1; CDR3 DNA: TGCGCCAGCAGCTTCATAGGCGGGACTTCGAATGAGCAGTTCTTC; CDR3 protein: CASSFIGGTSNEQFF
D gene: TRBD2; V gene: TRBV27; J gene: TRBJ2-1; CDR3 DNA: TGTGCCAGCAGTTTTTCCGGGACTAGCGGAACGGGTGAGCAGTTCTTC; CDR3 protein: CASSFSGTSGTGEQFF
D gene: -; V gene: TRBV29-1; J gene: TRBJ2-1; CDR3 DNA: TGCAGCGTTGATTCCGCGGGCTTACAATTCGAGCAGTTCTTC; CDR3 protein: CSVDSAGLQFEQFF
D gene: -; V gene: TRBV14; J gene: TRBJ2-6; CDR3 DNA: TGTGCCAGCAGCCAAGGGGGAGCCCGAAGGGGGGCCAACGTCCTGACTTTC; CDR3 protein: CASSQGGARRGANVLTF
D gene: TRBD1; V gene: TRBV7-3; J gene: TRBJ1-1; CDR3 DNA: TGTGCCAGCAGCTTAGCGGGACAGGGGGTCGGGACTGAAGCTTTCTTT; CDR3 protein: CASSLAGQGVGTEAFF
D gene: -; V gene: TRBV30; J gene: TRBJ1-1; CDR3 DNA: TGTGCCTGGAGTCCACAGGGACGGAGGAACACTGAAGCTTTCTTT; CDR3 protein: CAWSPQGRRNTEAFF
D gene: TRBD2; V gene: TRBV30; J gene: TRBJ2-5; CDR3 DNA: TGTGCCTGGAGAAGAAGCGGGGTAGAGACCCAGTACTTC; CDR3 protein: CAWRRSGVETQYF
D gene: TRBD1; V gene: TRBV10-2; J gene: TRBJ2-1; CDR3 DNA: TGCGCCAGCAGTGAACAGGGGGTACTTAGTGAGCAGTTCTTC; CDR3 protein: CASSEQGVLSEQFF
D gene: -; V gene: TRBV4-1; J gene: TRBJ2-2; CDR3 DNA: TGCGCCAGCAGCCAAGATGTATCGCTCGTGGGCGACACCGGGGAGCTGTTTTTT; CDR3 protein: CASSQDVSLVGDTGELFF
D gene: TRBD1; V gene: TRBV5-1; J gene: TRBJ2-7; CDR3 DNA: TGCGCCAGCAGCTTGATGACAGGGGGGGATGACGAGCAGTACTTC; CDR3 protein: CASSLMTGGDDEQYF
D gene: TRBD2; V gene: TRBV7-3; J gene: TRBJ2-1; CDR3 DNA: TGTGCCAGCAGCGAGGGACTAGCGAATGAGCAGTTCTTC; CDR3 protein: CASSEGLANEQFF
D gene: -; V gene: TRBV27; J gene: TRBJ2-5; CDR3 DNA: TGTGCCAGCAGCAACAGGTACCAAGAGACCCAGTACTTC; CDR3 protein: CASSNRYQETQYF
D gene: -; V gene: TRBV18; J gene: TRBJ1-1; CDR3 DNA: TGTGCCAGCTCCCCTATACGGGGAGGAAACACTGAAGCTTTCTTT; CDR3 protein: CASSPIRGGNTEAFF
D gene: -; V gene: TRBV28; J gene: TRBJ2-5; CDR3 DNA: TGTGCCAGCAGTCCCGCGGGGTCTTGGGAGACCCAGTACTTC; CDR3 protein: CASSPAGSWETQYF
D gene: -; V gene: TRBV7-9; J gene: TRBJ2-6; CDR3 DNA: TGTGCCAGTCTCAGGGGTTCTGGGGCCAACGTCCTGACTTTC; CDR3 protein: CASLRGSGANVLTF